The source of this T cell receptor (beta chain) is a study of blood T cells in healthy people across ages. Background on the study: Template switching picked up about one barcoded beta molecule for each two T cells. Study-level findings and limits: Estimated diversity that came from one million T cells was considered an underestimate.

The donors, all healthy, were Caucasians living in Russia, aged about 6 to 90. This clonotype showed up just a few times. Its antigen remains unknown. The trim removed 5 bases at V and 7 bases at J, leaving 5 bases unmatched. This CDR3 is 13 amino acids long. CDR1 SGHTA and CDR2 FQGNSA come from the germline V gene. The authors ran a second PCR of about 6 to 11 cycles using a sample-barcoded 5' primer and a J-beta primer mix. TCRdb re-called the 5' RACE reads with MiXCR, one entry per CDR3 protein. The table records just over 1 million distinct CDR3 sequences, 40% to 55% of them present only once. This sequence joins TRBV7-2 and TRBJ2-1, with 7 bases lining up with TRBD2. The sequencing sample was made of blood. The sequence derives from a woman aged 60-75 years in good health. Here the CDR3 reads CASSQPSGNEQFF. The CDR3 DNA follows: TGTGCCAGCAGCCAGCCTAGCGGAAATGAGCAGTTCTTC.